One sample yielded the 28 T cell receptor beta chains listed below, sequenced in a study of T-cell memory formation after mild COVID-19. TCRdb re-called the 5' RACE reads through MiXCR, storing one row per CDR3 protein. The profile shows 250,000 to 350,000 distinct CDR3 sequences, approximately 19% of them singletons. The sequenced material came from PBMCs or a T cell subset sorted from them (not recorded which). These TCRs come from a man younger than 30 who had mild COVID-19 (a few samples of this study predate the infection). Cell type and time point are not known.

The chain recombines TRBV29-1 with TRBJ1-2; D is perhaps TRBD1 (5 bases). Deletions cut 4 bases from V and 5 bases from J, with 11 bases between. Per germline, CDR1 SQVTM and CDR2 ANQGSEA. CDR3 length: 12 amino acids. The CDR3 DNA follows: TGCAGCGTTGCCCAGGGAGAGTATGGCTACACCTTC. It translates to CSVAQGEYGYTF.

This clonotype was picked up a small number of times. This chain's CDR3 is CASSLSSRETQYF. The CDR3 nucleotides read TGTGCCAGCAGCTTATCTTCACGGGAGACCCAGTACTTC. V gene TRBV7-8 combines with J gene TRBJ2-5, with D unclear. V lost 2 bases and J 5 bases, leaving 9 bases between the germline ends. The germline V gene encodes CDR1 SGHVS and CDR2 FQNEAQ. The CDR3 has 13 amino acids.

The chain recombines TRBV14 with TRBJ2-5; D call uncertain. From germline, CDR1 is SGHDN and CDR2 FVKESK. The CDR3 consists of 13 residues. V shed 3 bases and J shed 5 bases, with 10 bases lying between them. The CDR3 DNA is TGTGCCAGCAGCCATATGGGTACGGAGACCCAGTACTTC. This sequence encodes CASSHMGTETQYF.

The gene calls are TRBV24-1 and TRBJ2-5; possibly TRBD1 or TRBD2 for D (5 bases each). V was pared by 3 bases and J by 4 bases, with 14 bases between. This CDR3 contains 15 residues. Germline-derived CDR1 and CDR2 are KGHDR and SFDVKD. CDR3 protein: CATSDPRGAGETQYF. CDR3 DNA: TGTGCCACCAGTGATCCCCGAGGGGCGGGAGAGACCCAGTACTTC.

The rearrangement links TRBV4-2 to TRBJ2-1, with TRBD1 matching 8 bases. CDR1 LGHNA and CDR2 YNFKEQ come from the germline V gene. There are 17 residues in the CDR3. Trimming at V came to 0 bases and at J to 8 bases, leaving 12 bases not matched to a gene. CDR3 sequence reads: CASSQDLKGQVRHEQFF. The CDR3 DNA is TGTGCCAGCAGCCAAGATTTAAAGGGACAGGTCCGCCATGAGCAGTTCTTC.

The table lists this clonotype with many counts. J is TRBJ2-3 and V is TRBV7-2; 9 bases match TRBD2. CDR3 length equals 19 residues. J gave up 1 base and V 0 bases, and 11 bases lay outside the gene matches. Germline V CDR1 and CDR2: SGHTA, FQGNSA. In nucleotides, the CDR3 is TGTGCCAGCAGCTTAGCGAGATTCGGCGGGGGGGCTCGCACAGATACGCAGTATTTT. It specifies CASSLARFGGGARTDTQYF. Drawing the rest from reference TRBV7-2 and TRBJ2-3, the complete variable domain is GAGVSQSPSNKVTEKGKDVELRCDPISGHTALYWYRQSLGQGLEFLIYFQGNSAPDKSGLPSDRFSAERTGGSVSTLTIQRTQQEDSAVYLCASSLARFGGGARTDTQYFGPGTRLTVL.

The V and J genes are TRBV18 and TRBJ2-1; D remains unclear. Germline CDR1 and CDR2: KGHSH and LQKENI. CDR3 length equals 14 residues. V was trimmed by 6 bases and J by 5 bases, leaving 14 bases between them. The chain's CDR3 is CASSDGRSDNEQFF. In nucleotides, the CDR3 is TGTGCCAGCTCCGACGGAAGGTCTGACAATGAGCAGTTCTTC. Complete variable domain (other parts from reference TRBV18 and TRBJ2-1): NAGVMQNPRHLVRRRGQEARLRCSPMKGHSHVYWYRQLPEEGLKFMVYLQKENIIDESGMPKERFSAEFPKEGPSILRIQQVVRGDSAAYFCASSDGRSDNEQFFGPGTRLTVL.

V gene TRBV7-2 combines with J gene TRBJ2-1, with D tentatively TRBD1 (6 bases). The V end was cut by 3 bases, the J end by 7 bases, with 10 bases between. This CDR3 is built from 13 residues. The germline gives CDR1 SGHTA, CDR2 FQGNSA. This CDR3 reads CASSFLQGNEQFF. CDR3 coding DNA: TGTGCCAGCAGCTTTCTCCAGGGGAATGAGCAGTTCTTC.

This clonotype came up a few times. The CDR3: CASSYTTGELFF. The CDR3 nucleotides are TGTGCCAGCAGTTATACCACCGGGGAGCTGTTTTTT. The gene calls are TRBV6-2 or TRBV6-3 and TRBJ2-2, with unresolved D. This CDR3 has 12 residues. The germline V and J ends were trimmed by 3 bases and 4 bases, with 3 bases remaining between them. The germline CDR1 and CDR2 sequences are MNHEY and SVGEGT.

The J gene is TRBJ2-3, the V gene TRBV20-1; D is perhaps TRBD1 or TRBD2 (5 bases each). Germline CDR1 DFQATT, CDR2 SNEGSKA (reference sequence). The CDR3 extends over 13 amino acids. V lost 1 base and J 11 bases, leaving 16 bases between the germline ends. The CDR3 DNA reads TGCAGTGCTAGAGGCGACAGATGGGCGGGGCAGTATTTT. This gives the protein CSARGDRWAGQYF.

The rearrangement uses TRBV12-3 or TRBV12-4 and TRBJ1-2; D not certain. Trimming removed 8 bases at V and 7 bases at J, with 2 bases between. This CDR3 is built from 8 residues. This CDR3 reads CASGGYTF. CDR3 nucleotide sequence: TGTGCCAGCGGTGGCTACACCTTC.

The J gene is TRBJ1-2, the V gene TRBV3-1; D remains ambiguous. Germline values: CDR1 LGHDT, CDR2 YNNKEL (reference sequence). V was clipped by 0 bases and J by 1 base, with 9 bases between them. CDR3 size: 15 residues. CDR3 sequence reads: CASSQDPSDNYGYTF. As DNA, the CDR3 is TGTGCCAGCAGCCAAGATCCCTCGGATAACTATGGCTACACCTTC.

V usage is TRBV6-2 or TRBV6-3 and J usage is TRBJ2-5, with D possibly TRBD1 on 5 matching bases. The CDR3 sequence is 14 residues long. The ends were cut back, 7 bases at V and 2 bases at J, with 14 bases in the middle. CDR1 and CDR2 from the germline V gene are MNHEY and SVGEGT. The chain's CDR3 is CASTTRPGQETQYF. In nucleotides, the CDR3 is TGTGCCAGCACCACGCGGCCAGGGCAAGAGACCCAGTACTTC.

The chain employs TRBV29-1 and TRBJ1-1; D is uncertain. This CDR3 has 15 residues. Germline assignment: CDR1 SQVTM and CDR2 ANQGSEA. The V and J ends lost 4 bases and 1 base respectively, with 16 bases between them. The CDR3, as DNA: TGCAGCGTTGCTTCGCGGTGGTCCGCGAACACTGAAGCTTTCTTT. This codes for CSVASRWSANTEAFF.

This clonotype was detected only a few times. The V call is TRBV5-5, the J call TRBJ1-2; the D is unclear. This CDR3 spans 14 amino acids. The V and J ends lost 0 bases and 6 bases respectively, with 12 bases between them. Per the germline V gene, CDR1 is SGHKS and CDR2 is YYEKEE (reference sequence). This CDR3 is CASSLERTSDGYTF. The CDR3 coding sequence is TGTGCCAGCAGCTTGGAAAGGACTTCGGATGGCTACACCTTC.

The chain joins TRBV5-1 to TRBJ2-2; D assignment may be TRBD1 or TRBD2 (6 bases each). There are 14 residues in the CDR3. Looked up from germline, CDR1 is SGHRS and CDR2 is YFSETQ. The V and J ends lost 0 bases and 8 bases respectively, with 11 bases between them. This chain's CDR3 is CASSLDGGAGELFF. The CDR3 coding sequence is TGCGCCAGCAGCTTGGACGGGGGCGCAGGGGAGCTGTTTTTT. Based on the CDR3 plus reference TRBV5-1 and TRBJ2-2, the full variable domain is KAGVTQTPRYLIKTRGQQVTLSCSPISGHRSVSWYQQTPGQGLQFLFEYFSETQRNKGNFPGRFSGRQFSNSRSEMNVSTLELGDSALYLCASSLDGGAGELFFGEGSRLTVL.

The CDR3 DNA follows: TGTGCCAGCAGTCCCCGGTTCGTAGGTCGTGAGGAGACCCAGTACTTC. Encoded protein: CASSPRFVGREETQYF. The rearrangement joins TRBV6-5 to TRBJ2-5; D remains ambiguous. Trimming left V 5 bases short and J 5 bases short, with 21 bases between. Germline CDR1 is MNHEY and CDR2 is SVGAGI. The CDR3 is made up of 16 amino acids.

The sample holds a few counts of this clonotype. The chain recombines TRBV7-9 with TRBJ2-3; 10 nucleotides match TRBD2. The V gene end was trimmed by 1 base and the J gene end by 4 bases; junction bases not matched to a gene: 5. The V gene's germline CDR1 is SEHNR and CDR2 FQNEAQ (reference sequence). The CDR3 runs 16 residues. The CDR3 loop reads CASSLGSGGGPDTQYF. The CDR3 bases are TGTGCCAGCAGCTTAGGAAGCGGGGGGGGCCCAGATACGCAGTATTTT.

The chain has TRBV20-1 and TRBJ1-5; D is ambiguous. CDR1 and CDR2 (germline): DFQATT, SNEGSKA (reference sequence). This CDR3 contains 15 residues. Trimming removed 5 bases from V and 2 bases from J, with 16 bases in between. The DNA for the CDR3 is TGCAGTGCTTACCGTCGGGGATCGGGCAATCAGCCCCAGCATTTT. Protein product: CSAYRRGSGNQPQHF.

V usage is TRBV5-1 and J usage is TRBJ2-7; D is perhaps TRBD1 or TRBD2 (5 bases each). Germline V gene lookup returns CDR1 SGHRS and CDR2 YFSETQ. Trimming stripped 4 bases from V and 6 bases from J, with 11 bases between. The CDR3 spans 12 residues. CDR3 DNA sequence: TGCGCCAGCAGCCTCGAGGGGCGCGAGCAGTACTTC. Translation: CASSLEGREQYF.

The rearrangement uses TRBV5-1 and TRBJ2-1; weak D call: TRBD1 (5 bases). Trimming left V 6 bases short and J 0 bases short, with 10 bases between. CDR3 size: 14 residues. Germline V gene lookup returns CDR1 SGHRS and CDR2 YFSETQ. The CDR3 is CASTVDSSYNEQFF. As DNA, the CDR3 is TGCGCCAGCACCGTAGACAGCTCCTACAATGAGCAGTTCTTC.

This clonotype occurred a few times. The rearrangement uses TRBV20-1 and TRBJ2-1, with 11 nucleotides matching TRBD2. The CDR3 totals 16 residues. J gave up 4 bases and V 6 bases, and 11 bases lay outside the gene matches. Germline lookup yields CDR1 DFQATT and CDR2 SNEGSKA (reference sequence). The CDR3 bases are TGCAGTGCCCCACCAAGCCTAGCGGGGGGTTACAATGAGCAGTTCTTC. Translating gives CSAPPSLAGGYNEQFF.

The chain recombines TRBV6-2 or TRBV6-3 with TRBJ2-7; D remains unclear. Germline assignment: CDR1 MNHEY and CDR2 SVGEGT. There are 12 residues in the CDR3. V gave up 0 bases and J gave up 2 bases, with 2 bases separating them. The CDR3 here is CASSYSAYEQYV. The CDR3 nucleotides read TGTGCCAGCAGTTACTCCGCCTACGAGCAGTACGTC.

The sample holds a few counts of this clonotype. V usage is TRBV20-1 and J usage is TRBJ1-4; 7 bases fit TRBD1. V was pared by 4 bases and J by 7 bases, with 6 bases of the junction left unmatched. The V gene's germline CDR1 is DFQATT and CDR2 SNEGSKA (reference sequence). The CDR3 consists of 13 residues. Here the CDR3 DNA reads TGCAGTGCTACCCGGAGGGGGCGTGAAAAACTGTTTTTT. Protein: CSATRRGREKLFF.

J is TRBJ1-5 and V is TRBV7-2; possible D gene TRBD1, 5 bases. V was clipped by 5 bases and J by 2 bases, with 10 bases between them. The germline V gene has CDR1 SGHTA and CDR2 FQGNSA. CDR3 size: 14 residues. The CDR3 loop is CASSQPGRNQPQHF. The CDR3 coding sequence is TGTGCCAGCAGCCAACCGGGACGCAATCAGCCCCAGCATTTT.

This clonotype was seen a few times. The chain has TRBV29-1 and TRBJ2-1; D not resolved. CDR3 length: 10 residues. Germline V lookup: CDR1 SQVTM, CDR2 ANQGSEA. Trimming pared 0 bases from V and 12 bases from J, leaving 6 bases between. CDR3 DNA sequence: TGCAGCGTTGAAGAGACGCCGCAGTTCTTC. It codes for CSVEETPQFF.

The gene calls are TRBV7-8 and TRBJ2-5, with D tentatively TRBD2 (6 bases). The V gene lost 0 bases and the J gene lost 7 bases, with 12 bases spanning the gap. The CDR3 is made up of 14 amino acids. Germline CDR1 is SGHVS and CDR2 is FQNEAQ. The CDR3 is CASSLAPGEGTQYF. As DNA, the CDR3 is TGTGCCAGCAGCTTAGCCCCGGGGGAAGGGACCCAGTACTTC.

This clonotype was detected a few times. The chain couples TRBV7-2 to TRBJ1-1; tentative D call: TRBD1 (5 bases). Per germline, CDR1 SGHTA and CDR2 FQGNSA. Trimming left V 5 bases short and J 5 bases short, with 18 bases between. The CDR3 covers 15 residues. The CDR3 region is CASSLRYGRATEAFF. The DNA for the CDR3 is TGTGCCAGCAGCCTACGCTATGGCAGGGCAACTGAAGCTTTCTTT.